This TCR beta chain comes out of a study of CD8+ T cells in alopecia areata. Study-wide results and caveats: Scalp sequencing captures resident alphabeta T cells of normal skin too. In lesional scalp, particularly from alopecia totalis/universalis, clonality was higher than in normal scalp.

Extracted RNA was reverse transcribed, and the resulting cDNA served as sequencing template. Assay used: immunoSEQ multiplex PCR; TCRdb lists only in-frame clones, some missing. The sample contains 290,000 or so clones, none of them singletons. Cells that came from pooled cutaneous lymph nodes were sorted using CD4, CD8alpha, NKG2D, NKG2ACE and other markers. There are 16 residues in the CDR3. With V trimmed by 0 bases and J by 0 bases, 5 bases remained unmatched. The germline CDR1 and CDR2 sequences are GKSSPN and SITVG. This clone was counted only a few times. No antigen is known for it. All gene names here are mouse names. Read sequence stops 4 residues before the CDR3 end, and the germline J gene provides the missing end.

This TCR came from a C3H/HeJ mouse with alopecia areata. MHC haplotype here: H2-k. The rearrangement links TRBV31 to TRBJ2-1; 7 bases match TRBD2. The sequenced sample consisted of CD4+ T cells sorted from a lymph node. The sequenced CDR3 bases are TGTGCCTGGAGTCTAGGCGGGGGGGTTAACTATGCT. Amino acids: CAWSLGGGVNYA. The CDR3 reads in full as CAWSLGGGVNYAEQFF.